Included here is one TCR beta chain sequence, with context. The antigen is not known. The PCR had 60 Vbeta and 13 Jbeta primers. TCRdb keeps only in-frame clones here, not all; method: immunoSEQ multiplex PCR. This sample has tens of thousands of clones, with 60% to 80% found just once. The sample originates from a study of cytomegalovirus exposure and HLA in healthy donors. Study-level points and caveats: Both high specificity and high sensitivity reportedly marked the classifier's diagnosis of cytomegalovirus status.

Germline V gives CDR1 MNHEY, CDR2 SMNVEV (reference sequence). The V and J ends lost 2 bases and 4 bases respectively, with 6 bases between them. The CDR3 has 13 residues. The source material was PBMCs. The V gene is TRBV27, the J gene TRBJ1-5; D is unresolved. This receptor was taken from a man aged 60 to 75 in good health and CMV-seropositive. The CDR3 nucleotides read TGTGCCAGCAGTTTAGGCAGTAATCAGCCCCAGCATTTT. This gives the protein CASSLGSNQPQHF.